Listed below are T cell receptor beta chains from one sample, sequenced in a study of lymphopenia after photon versus proton radiotherapy. The table came from immunoSEQ multiplex PCR; TCRdb's copy has only in-frame clones and leaves some out. The profile shows approximately 24,000 clones, around four fifths of them singletons. The specimen comprised peripheral blood, sampled from a patient treated with photon-based radiotherapy. These receptors originate from a man between 35 and 55 years old with gastric cancer. Both conserved end residues are part of each CDR3. D genes are given only for firm matches. Size is stated for part of the rows, as once, few or many counts, or as a class when the clone is expanded.

J | D | V | length | size | DNA | CDR3
TRBJ1-6 | . | TRBV7-9 | 15 | few | TGTGCCAGCAGCCCTTATAGTGGTGGGGGACAACCCCTCCACTTT | CASSPYSGGGQPLHF
TRBJ2-7 | TRBD1 | TRBV6-5 | 14 | . | TGTGCCAGCAGTGGAGGGACAGGGGCCTACGAGCAGTACTTC | CASSGGTGAYEQYF
TRBJ1-3 | . | TRBV5-4 | 17 | . | TGTGCCAGCAGCCTGGGTGGGGACACCTACTCTGGAAACACCATATATTTT | CASSLGGDTYSGNTIYF
TRBJ1-1 | . | TRBV6-5 | 14 | . | TGTGCCAGCAGCCGACAGTACATGAACACTGAAGCTTTCTTT | CASSRQYMNTEAFF
TRBJ2-5 | TRBD2 | TRBV7-2 | 17 | . | TGTGCCAGCAGCTTTATGTCTAGCGGGGTGGTGGGAGAGACCCAGTACTTC | CASSFMSSGVVGETQYF
TRBJ2-1 | . | TRBV7-6 | 17 | . | TGTGCCAGCAGCTTAGGTCGGGCGGGGGCGCGGGTCAATGAGCAGTTCTTC | CASSLGRAGARVNEQFF
TRBJ1-2 | . | TRBV4-2 | 13 | . | TGTGCCAGCAGCTTAACAGGGTTCTTTGGCTACACCTTC | CASSLTGFFGYTF
TRBJ2-4 | . | TRBV7-2 | 14 | . | TGTGCCAGCAGCCCCCAGGGCCGGGTGGACATTCAGTACTTC | CASSPQGRVDIQYF
TRBJ2-3 | TRBD1 | TRBV4-2 | 16 | . | TGTGCCAGCAGCCAAGATATAGGACAGGGCGCAGATACGCAGTATTTT | CASSQDIGQGADTQYF
TRBJ1-5 | . | TRBV11-1 | 15 | . | TGTGCCAGCAGCCCAGGGACTTCGGGCAATCAGCCCCAGCATTTT | CASSPGTSGNQPQHF
TRBJ1-6 | TRBD1 | TRBV6-6 | 16 | . | TGTGCCAGCAGTCCCGGGACAGGGGTTTTCTACTCACCCCTCCACTTT | CASSPGTGVFYSPLHF